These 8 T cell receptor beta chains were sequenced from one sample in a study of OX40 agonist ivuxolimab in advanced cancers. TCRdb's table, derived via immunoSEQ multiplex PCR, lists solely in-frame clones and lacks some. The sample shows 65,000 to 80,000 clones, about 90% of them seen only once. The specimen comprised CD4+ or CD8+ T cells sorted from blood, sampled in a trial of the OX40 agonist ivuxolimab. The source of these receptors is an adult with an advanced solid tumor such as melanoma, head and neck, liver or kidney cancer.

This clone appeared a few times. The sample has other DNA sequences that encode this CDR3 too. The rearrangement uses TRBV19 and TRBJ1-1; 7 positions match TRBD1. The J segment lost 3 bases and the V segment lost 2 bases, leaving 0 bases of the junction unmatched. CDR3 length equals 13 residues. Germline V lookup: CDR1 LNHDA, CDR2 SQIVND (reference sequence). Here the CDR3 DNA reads TGTGCCAGTAGTATACAGGGGGACACTGAAGCTTTCTTT. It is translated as CASSIQGDTEAFF. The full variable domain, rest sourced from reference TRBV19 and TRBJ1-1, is DGGITQSPKYLFRKEGQNVTLSCEQNLNHDAMYWYRQDPGQGLRLIYYSQIVNDFQKGDIAEGYSVSREKKESFPLTVTSAQKNPTAFYLCASSIQGDTEAFFGQGTRLTVV.

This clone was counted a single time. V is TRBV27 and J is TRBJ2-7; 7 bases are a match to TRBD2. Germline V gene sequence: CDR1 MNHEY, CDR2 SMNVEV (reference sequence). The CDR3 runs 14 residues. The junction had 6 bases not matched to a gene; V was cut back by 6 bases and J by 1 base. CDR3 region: CASSSGGGSYEQYF. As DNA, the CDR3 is TGTGCCAGCAGCTCTGGGGGGGGATCCTACGAGCAGTACTTC.

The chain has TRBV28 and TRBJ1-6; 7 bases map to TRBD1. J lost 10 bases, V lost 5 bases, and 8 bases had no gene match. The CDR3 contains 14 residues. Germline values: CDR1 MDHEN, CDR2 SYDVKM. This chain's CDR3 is CASSPRQGGSPLHF. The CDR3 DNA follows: TGTGCCAGCAGTCCCCGACAGGGTGGCTCACCCCTCCACTTT. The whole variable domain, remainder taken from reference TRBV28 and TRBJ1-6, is DVKVTQSSRYLVKRTGEKVFLECVQDMDHENMFWYRQDPGLGLRLIYFSYDVKMKEKGDIPEGYSVSREKKERFSLILESASTNQTSMYLCASSPRQGGSPLHFGNGTRLTVT.

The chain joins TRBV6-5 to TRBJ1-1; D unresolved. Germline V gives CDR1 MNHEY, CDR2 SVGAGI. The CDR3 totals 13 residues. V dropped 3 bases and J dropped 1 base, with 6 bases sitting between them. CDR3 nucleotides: TGTGCCAGCAGTTATGCGGCGAACACTGAAGCTTTCTTT. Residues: CASSYAANTEAFF.

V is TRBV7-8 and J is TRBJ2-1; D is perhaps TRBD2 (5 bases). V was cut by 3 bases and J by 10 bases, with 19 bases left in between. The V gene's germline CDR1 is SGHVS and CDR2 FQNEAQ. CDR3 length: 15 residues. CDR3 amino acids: CASSFPLGPLVEQFF. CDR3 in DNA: TGTGCCAGCAGCTTCCCACTAGGGCCCCTTGTGGAGCAGTTCTTC. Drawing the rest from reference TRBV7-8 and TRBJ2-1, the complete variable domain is GAGVSQSPRYKVAKRGQDVALRCDPISGHVSLFWYQQALGQGPEFLTYFQNEAQLDKSGLPSDRFFAERPEGSVSTLKIQRTQQEDSAVYLCASSFPLGPLVEQFFGPGTRLTVL.

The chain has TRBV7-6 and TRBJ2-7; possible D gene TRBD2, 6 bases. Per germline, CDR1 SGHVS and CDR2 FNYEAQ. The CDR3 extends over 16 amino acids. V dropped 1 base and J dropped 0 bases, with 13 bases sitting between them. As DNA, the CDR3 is TGTGCCAGCAGCTTAGGGGAGGCTGGGACCTCCTACGAGCAGTACTTC. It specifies CASSLGEAGTSYEQYF.

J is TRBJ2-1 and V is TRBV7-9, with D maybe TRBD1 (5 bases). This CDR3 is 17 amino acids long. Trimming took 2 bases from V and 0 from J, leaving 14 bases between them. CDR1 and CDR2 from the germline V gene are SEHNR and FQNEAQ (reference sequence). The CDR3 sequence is CASSLRSGSSSYNEQFF. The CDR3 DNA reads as TGTGCCAGCAGCTTAAGGTCAGGGTCGAGCTCCTACAATGAGCAGTTCTTC.

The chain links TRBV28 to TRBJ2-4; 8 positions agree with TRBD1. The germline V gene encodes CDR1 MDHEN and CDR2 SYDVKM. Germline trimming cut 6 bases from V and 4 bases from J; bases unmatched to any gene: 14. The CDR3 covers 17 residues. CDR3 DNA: TGTGCCAGCAGCCCCACCTCCCTTCAGGGGGCTAAAAACATTCAGTACTTC. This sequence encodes CASSPTSLQGAKNIQYF.